The rows below give T cell receptor beta chains drawn from one sample of a study of blood T cell repertoires in COVID-19. Sequencing used immunoSEQ multiplex PCR; TCRdb keeps in-frame clones, though not all of them. The profile shows approximately 290,000 clones, 75% to 90% of them singletons. The sequencing sample was made of peripheral blood. Every receptor here comes from a man between 25 and 39 years old with acute or convalescent COVID-19. Each CDR3 is given with its conserved first and last residue. Each record gives: D gene, J gene, clone size, V gene, CDR3 protein, CDR3 DNA. D genes are given only for firm matches. Rows give clone size only sometimes, using once, few, many, or a class for an expanded clone.

D gene: TRBD2; J gene: TRBJ2-1; clone size: once; V gene: TRBV15; CDR3 protein: CATSPRLAGGNEQFF; CDR3 DNA: TGTGCCACCAGTCCCAGACTAGCGGGGGGGAATGAGCAGTTCTTC
D gene: NA; J gene: TRBJ1-6; clone size: NA; V gene: TRBV27; CDR3 protein: CASVHRALLENSPLHF; CDR3 DNA: TGTGCCAGCGTCCACAGGGCTCTTTTGGAGAATTCACCCCTCCACTTT
D gene: NA; J gene: TRBJ1-2; clone size: NA; V gene: TRBV6-5; CDR3 protein: CASSPRPANYGYTF; CDR3 DNA: TGTGCCAGTAGCCCCCGACCAGCTAACTATGGCTACACCTTC
D gene: NA; J gene: TRBJ2-5; clone size: NA; V gene: TRBV27; CDR3 protein: CASSAYRDSAETQYF; CDR3 DNA: TGTGCCAGCAGTGCCTACCGGGACTCCGCGGAGACCCAGTACTTC
D gene: NA; J gene: TRBJ1-6; clone size: NA; V gene: TRBV30; CDR3 protein: CAWSSPLGRGGSYNSPLHF; CDR3 DNA: TGTGCCTGGAGTTCACCCCTAGGTAGGGGGGGTTCCTATAATTCACCCCTCCACTTT
D gene: NA; J gene: TRBJ2-7; clone size: NA; V gene: TRBV7-3; CDR3 protein: CASSLEGRNSYEQYF; CDR3 DNA: TGTGCCAGCAGCTTAGAGGGAAGAAACTCCTACGAGCAGTACTTC
D gene: TRBD1; J gene: TRBJ2-5; clone size: NA; V gene: TRBV6-2/TRBV6-3; CDR3 protein: CASSWTGEGTQYF; CDR3 DNA: TGTGCCAGCAGTTGGACAGGGGAGGGGACCCAGTACTTC
D gene: NA; J gene: TRBJ1-4; clone size: NA; V gene: TRBV28; CDR3 protein: CASSLPGYEKLFF; CDR3 DNA: TGTGCCAGCAGTTTACCAGGGTATGAAAAACTGTTTTTT
D gene: NA; J gene: TRBJ2-1; clone size: NA; V gene: TRBV5-6; CDR3 protein: CASINGVYNEQFF; CDR3 DNA: TGTGCCAGCATCAACGGGGTCTACAATGAGCAGTTCTTC
D gene: NA; J gene: TRBJ2-1; clone size: NA; V gene: TRBV5-1; CDR3 protein: CASSFRLGASNEQFF; CDR3 DNA: TGCGCCAGCAGCTTCAGGTTGGGGGCCTCGAATGAGCAGTTCTTC
D gene: NA; J gene: TRBJ2-7; clone size: NA; V gene: TRBV15; CDR3 protein: CATSREGQVSSYEQYF; CDR3 DNA: TGTGCCACCAGCAGAGAGGGGCAGGTCTCCTCCTACGAGCAGTACTTC
D gene: TRBD1; J gene: TRBJ2-1; clone size: NA; V gene: TRBV28; CDR3 protein: CASSQGQVSYNEQFF; CDR3 DNA: TGTGCCAGCAGTCAAGGACAGGTTTCCTACAATGAGCAGTTCTTC
D gene: TRBD1; J gene: TRBJ2-1; clone size: NA; V gene: TRBV5-6; CDR3 protein: CASSRTGVEQFF; CDR3 DNA: TGTGCCAGCAGCCGGACAGGGGTTGAGCAGTTCTTC
D gene: NA; J gene: TRBJ2-7; clone size: NA; V gene: TRBV11-2; CDR3 protein: CASSLPAGNREQYF; CDR3 DNA: TGTGCCAGCAGCTTGCCGGCAGGGAATCGCGAGCAGTACTTC
D gene: TRBD1; J gene: TRBJ1-2; clone size: NA; V gene: TRBV24-1; CDR3 protein: CATSDFRTGASVSNYGYTF; CDR3 DNA: TGTGCCACCAGTGATTTTAGGACAGGGGCATCGGTGTCAAACTATGGCTACACCTTC
D gene: NA; J gene: TRBJ1-2; clone size: NA; V gene: TRBV3-1/TRBV3-2; CDR3 protein: CASSRGGAGGYTF; CDR3 DNA: TGTGCCAGCAGCCGAGGGGGGGCCGGCGGCTACACCTTC
D gene: NA; J gene: TRBJ1-1; clone size: once; V gene: TRBV2; CDR3 protein: CASSGGLNTEAFF; CDR3 DNA: TGTGCCAGCAGCGGGGGGTTGAACACTGAAGCTTTCTTT